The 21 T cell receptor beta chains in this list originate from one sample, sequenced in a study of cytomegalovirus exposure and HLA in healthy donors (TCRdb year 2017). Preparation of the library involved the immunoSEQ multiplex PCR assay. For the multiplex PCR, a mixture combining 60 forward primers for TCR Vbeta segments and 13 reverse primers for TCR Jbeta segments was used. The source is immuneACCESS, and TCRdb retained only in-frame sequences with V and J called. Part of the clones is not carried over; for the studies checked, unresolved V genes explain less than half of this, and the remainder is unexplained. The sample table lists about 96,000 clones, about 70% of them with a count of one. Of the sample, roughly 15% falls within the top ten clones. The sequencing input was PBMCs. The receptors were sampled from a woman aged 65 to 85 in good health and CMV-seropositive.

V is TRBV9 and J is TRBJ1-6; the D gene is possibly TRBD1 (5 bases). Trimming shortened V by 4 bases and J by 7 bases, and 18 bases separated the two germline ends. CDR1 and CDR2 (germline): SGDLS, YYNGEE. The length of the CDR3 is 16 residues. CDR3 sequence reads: CASSLTGGSHNSPLHF. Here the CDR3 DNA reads TGTGCCAGCAGCCTAACCGGGGGGAGCCACAATTCACCCCTCCACTTT.

CDR3 sequence: CASSFGGEKLFF. The CDR3 bases are TGTGCCAGCAGTTTCGGGGGTGAAAAACTGTTTTTT. The chain uses TRBV28 and TRBJ1-4; D may be TRBD1 (5 bases). The germline CDR1 and CDR2 sequences are MDHEN and SYDVKM. The CDR3 has 12 amino acids. The V and J ends lost 3 bases and 7 bases respectively, with 6 bases between them.

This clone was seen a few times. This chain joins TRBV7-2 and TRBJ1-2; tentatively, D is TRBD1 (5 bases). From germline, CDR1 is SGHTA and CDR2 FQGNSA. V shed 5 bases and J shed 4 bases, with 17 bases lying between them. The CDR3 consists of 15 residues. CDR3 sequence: CASSVAPGVGYGYTF. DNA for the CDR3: TGTGCCAGCAGCGTGGCTCCGGGGGTAGGCTATGGCTACACCTTC.

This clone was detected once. CDR3 sequence (DNA): TGTGCCAGCAGCAGCAGGGACAGGGATTTTACCTACAATGAGCAGTTCTTC. It codes for CASSSRDRDFTYNEQFF. The chain carries TRBV7-6 and TRBJ2-1; 9 nucleotides line up with TRBD1. The V gene's germline CDR1 is SGHVS and CDR2 FNYEAQ. The CDR3 runs to 17 residues. With 5 bases clipped from V and 2 bases from J, the junction kept 10 bases outside the gene matches.

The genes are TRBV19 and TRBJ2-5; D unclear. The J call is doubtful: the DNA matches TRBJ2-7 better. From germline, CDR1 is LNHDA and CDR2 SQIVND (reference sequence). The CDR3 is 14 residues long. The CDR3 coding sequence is TGTGCCAGTAGTGGTGTAGCTACCCCCTACGAGCAGTACTTC. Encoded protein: CASSGVATPYEQYF.

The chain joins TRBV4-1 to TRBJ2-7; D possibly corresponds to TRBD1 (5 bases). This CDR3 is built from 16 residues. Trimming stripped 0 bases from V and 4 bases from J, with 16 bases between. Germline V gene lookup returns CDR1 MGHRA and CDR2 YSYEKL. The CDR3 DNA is TGCGCCAGCAGCCAAGAAGGGTTGGCAGGGTCGTACGAGCAGTACTTC. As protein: CASSQEGLAGSYEQYF.

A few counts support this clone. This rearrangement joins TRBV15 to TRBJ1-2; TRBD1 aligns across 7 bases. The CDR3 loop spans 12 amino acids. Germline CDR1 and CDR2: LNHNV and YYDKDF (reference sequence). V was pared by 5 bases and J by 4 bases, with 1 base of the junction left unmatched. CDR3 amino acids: CATSQGGYGYTF. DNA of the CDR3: TGTGCCACCAGCCAGGGGGGCTATGGCTACACCTTC.

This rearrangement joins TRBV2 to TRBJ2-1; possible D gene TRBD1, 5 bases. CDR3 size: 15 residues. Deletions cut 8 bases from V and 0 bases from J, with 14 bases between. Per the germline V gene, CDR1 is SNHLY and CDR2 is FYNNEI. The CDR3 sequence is CASGADLSSYNEQFF. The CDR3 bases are TGTGCCAGCGGGGCTGACCTGAGCTCCTACAATGAGCAGTTCTTC.

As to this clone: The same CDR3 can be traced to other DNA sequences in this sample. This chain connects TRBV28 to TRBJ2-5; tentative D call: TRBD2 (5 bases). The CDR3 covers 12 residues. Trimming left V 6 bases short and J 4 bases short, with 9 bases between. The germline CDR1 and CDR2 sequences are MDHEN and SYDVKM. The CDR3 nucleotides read TGTGCCAGCAGCTCACGGGGAGAGACCCAGTACTTC. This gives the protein CASSSRGETQYF.

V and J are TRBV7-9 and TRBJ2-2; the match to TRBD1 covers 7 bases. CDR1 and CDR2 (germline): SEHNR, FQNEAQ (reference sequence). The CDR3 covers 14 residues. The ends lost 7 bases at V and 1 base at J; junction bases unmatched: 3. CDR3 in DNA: TGTGCCAGCACCAGGACAGGGAACACCGGGGAGCTGTTTTTT. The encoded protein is CASTRTGNTGELFF.

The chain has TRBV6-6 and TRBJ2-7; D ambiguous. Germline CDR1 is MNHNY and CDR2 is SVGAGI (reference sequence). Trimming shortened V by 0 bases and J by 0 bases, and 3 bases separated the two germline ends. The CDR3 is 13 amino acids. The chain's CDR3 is CASSYSSSYEQYF. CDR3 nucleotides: TGTGCCAGCAGTTACTCGAGCTCCTACGAGCAGTACTTC.

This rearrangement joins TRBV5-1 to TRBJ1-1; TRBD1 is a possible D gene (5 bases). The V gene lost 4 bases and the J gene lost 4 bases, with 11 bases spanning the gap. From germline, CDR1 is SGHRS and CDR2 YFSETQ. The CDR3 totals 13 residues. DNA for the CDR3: TGCGCCAGCAGCCTGCAGGGAGGCACTGAAGCTTTCTTT. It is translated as CASSLQGGTEAFF.

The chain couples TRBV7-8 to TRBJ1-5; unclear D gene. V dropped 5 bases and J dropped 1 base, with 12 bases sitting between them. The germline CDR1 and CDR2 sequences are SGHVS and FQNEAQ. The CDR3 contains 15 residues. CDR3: CASSPRRVSNQPQHF. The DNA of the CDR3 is TGTGCCAGCAGCCCGAGGAGGGTCAGCAATCAGCCCCAGCATTTT.

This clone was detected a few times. The DNA for the CDR3 is TGTGCCAGCGAGGGACAGAGAACCTACGAGCAGTACTTC. Amino acids: CASEGQRTYEQYF. The chain recombines TRBV6-1 with TRBJ2-7, with 7 bases fitting TRBD1. The CDR3 runs to 13 residues. The ends lost 8 bases at V and 2 bases at J; junction bases unmatched: 6. Germline V CDR1 and CDR2: MNHNS, SASEGT.

In nucleotides, the CDR3 is TGTGCCAGCAGACGAGGACACAGCACAGATACGCAGTATTTT. Translating gives CASRRGHSTDTQYF. The chain carries TRBV6-6 and TRBJ2-3; possibly TRBD1 for D (5 bases). Germline CDR1 reads MNHNY; CDR2 reads SVGAGI (reference sequence). V gave up 6 bases and J gave up 0 bases, with 10 bases separating them. The CDR3 has 14 amino acids.

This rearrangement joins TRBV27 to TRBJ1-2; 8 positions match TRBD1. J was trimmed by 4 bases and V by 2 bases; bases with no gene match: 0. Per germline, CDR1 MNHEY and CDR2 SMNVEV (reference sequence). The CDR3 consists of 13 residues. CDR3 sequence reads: CASSLGQGYGYTF. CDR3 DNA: TGTGCCAGCAGTTTAGGACAGGGCTATGGCTACACCTTC.

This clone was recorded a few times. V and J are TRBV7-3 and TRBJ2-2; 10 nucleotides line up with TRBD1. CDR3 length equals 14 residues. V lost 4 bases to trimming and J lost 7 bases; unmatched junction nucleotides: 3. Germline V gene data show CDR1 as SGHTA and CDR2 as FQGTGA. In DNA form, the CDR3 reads TGTGCCAGCAGCTCGGGACAGGGGTACGGGGAGCTGTTTTTT. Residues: CASSSGQGYGELFF.

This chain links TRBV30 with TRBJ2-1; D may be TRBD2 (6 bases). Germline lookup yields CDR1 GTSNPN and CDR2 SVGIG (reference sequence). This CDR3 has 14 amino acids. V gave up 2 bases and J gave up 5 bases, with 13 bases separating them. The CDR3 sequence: CAWSLRGTDNEQFF. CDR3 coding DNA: TGTGCCTGGAGTTTACGCGGGACGGACAATGAGCAGTTCTTC. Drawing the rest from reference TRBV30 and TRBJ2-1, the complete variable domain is SQTIHQWPATLVQPVGSPLSLECTVEGTSNPNLYWYRQAAGRGLQLLFYSVGIGQISSEVPQNLSASRPQDRQFILSSKKLLLSDSGFYLCAWSLRGTDNEQFFGPGTRLTVL.

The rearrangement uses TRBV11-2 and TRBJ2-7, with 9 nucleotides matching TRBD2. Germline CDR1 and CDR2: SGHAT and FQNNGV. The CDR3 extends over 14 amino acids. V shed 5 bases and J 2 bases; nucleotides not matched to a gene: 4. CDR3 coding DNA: TGTGCCAGCAGCCCGAGCGGGAGGCCCTACGAGCAGTACTTC. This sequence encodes CASSPSGRPYEQYF.

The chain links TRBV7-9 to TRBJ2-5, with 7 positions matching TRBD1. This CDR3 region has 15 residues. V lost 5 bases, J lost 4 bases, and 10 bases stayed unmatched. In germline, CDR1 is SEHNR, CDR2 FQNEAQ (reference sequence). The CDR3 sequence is CASSPMDRPPETQYF. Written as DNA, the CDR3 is TGTGCCAGCAGCCCGATGGACAGGCCCCCAGAGACCCAGTACTTC.

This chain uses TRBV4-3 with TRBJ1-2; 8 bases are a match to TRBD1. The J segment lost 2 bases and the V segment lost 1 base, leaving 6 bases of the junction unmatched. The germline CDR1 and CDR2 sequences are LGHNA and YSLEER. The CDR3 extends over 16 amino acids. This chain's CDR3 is CASSQGATGDNYGYTF. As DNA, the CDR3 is TGCGCCAGCAGCCAAGGCGCGACAGGGGACAACTATGGCTACACCTTC.